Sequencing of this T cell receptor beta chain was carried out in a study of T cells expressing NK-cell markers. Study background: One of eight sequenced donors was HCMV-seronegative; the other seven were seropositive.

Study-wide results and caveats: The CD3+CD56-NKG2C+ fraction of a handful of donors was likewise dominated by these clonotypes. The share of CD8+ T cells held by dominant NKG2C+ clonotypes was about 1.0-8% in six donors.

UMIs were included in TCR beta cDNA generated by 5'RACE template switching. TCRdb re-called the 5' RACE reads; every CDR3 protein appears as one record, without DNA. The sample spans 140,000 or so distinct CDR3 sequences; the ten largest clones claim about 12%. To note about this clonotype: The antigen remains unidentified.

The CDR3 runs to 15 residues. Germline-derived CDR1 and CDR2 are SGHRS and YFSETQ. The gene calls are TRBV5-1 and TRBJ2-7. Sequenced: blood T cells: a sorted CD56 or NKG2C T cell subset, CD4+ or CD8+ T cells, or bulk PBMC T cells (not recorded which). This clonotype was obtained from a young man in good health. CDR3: CASSLAGGGYYEQYF.